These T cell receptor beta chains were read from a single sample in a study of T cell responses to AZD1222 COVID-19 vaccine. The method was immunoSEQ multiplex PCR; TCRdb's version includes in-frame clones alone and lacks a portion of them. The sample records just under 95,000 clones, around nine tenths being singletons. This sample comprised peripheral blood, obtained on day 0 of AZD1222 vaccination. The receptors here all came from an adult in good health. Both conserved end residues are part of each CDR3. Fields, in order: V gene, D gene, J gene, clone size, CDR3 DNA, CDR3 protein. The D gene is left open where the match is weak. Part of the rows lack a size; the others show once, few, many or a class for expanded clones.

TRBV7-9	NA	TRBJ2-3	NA	TGTGCCAGCAGGGGGGTCCACACAGATACGCAGTATTTT	CASRGVHTDTQYF
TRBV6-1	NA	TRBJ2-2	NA	TGTGCCAGCAGTGAACTCGCGTACACCGGGGAGCTGTTTTTT	CASSELAYTGELFF
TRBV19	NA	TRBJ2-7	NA	TGTGCCAGTAGTGTGAGAGGGGGATCCTCCTACGAGCAGTACTTC	CASSVRGGSSYEQYF
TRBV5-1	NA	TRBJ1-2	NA	TGCGCCAGCAGCTTGGGGACGGTCTATGGCTACACCTTC	CASSLGTVYGYTF
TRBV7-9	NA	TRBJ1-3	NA	TGTGCCAGCAGCCTAATAAGGGACGGTGGAAACACCATATATTTT	CASSLIRDGGNTIYF
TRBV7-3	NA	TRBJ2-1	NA	TGTGCCAGCAGCTTATCGCACAGATCCAATGAGCAGTTCTTC	CASSLSHRSNEQFF
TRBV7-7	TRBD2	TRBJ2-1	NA	TGTGCCAGCAGCGCCGGGACTAGCGGTTACAATGAGCAGTTCTTC	CASSAGTSGYNEQFF
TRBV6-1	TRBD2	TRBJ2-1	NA	TGTGCCAGCAGTGAAACGTTAGCGGGGGGGTCGAATGAGCAGTTCTTC	CASSETLAGGSNEQFF
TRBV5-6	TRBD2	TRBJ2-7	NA	TGTGCCAGCAGCTTGGGAGGACTAGCAATGGACTACGAGCAGTACTTC	CASSLGGLAMDYEQYF
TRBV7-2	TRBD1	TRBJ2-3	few	TGTGCCAGCAGCTCCGGACAGGACACAGATACGCAGTATTTT	CASSSGQDTDTQYF
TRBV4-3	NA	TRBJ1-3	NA	TGCGCCAGCAGCCAAGAGGTGGGGAGCTCTGGAAACACCATATATTTT	CASSQEVGSSGNTIYF
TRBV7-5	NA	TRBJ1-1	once	TGTGCCAGAAGCTTAGTCATACCCCCCCCCGAATGTTGTGGGAACACTGAAGCTTTCTTT	CARSLVIPPPECCGNTEAFF
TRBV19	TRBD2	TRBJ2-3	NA	TGTGCCAGTACGTCTAGCGGGGGGTCTTCAGATACGCAGTATTTT	CASTSSGGSSDTQYF
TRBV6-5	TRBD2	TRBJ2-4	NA	TGTGCCAGCAGTCTTAGCGGGGGAGCCAAAAACATTCAGTACTTC	CASSLSGGAKNIQYF
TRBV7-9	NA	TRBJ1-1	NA	TGTGCCAGCAGCTTAGCCCGGACAGCTGAAGCTTTCTTT	CASSLARTAEAFF
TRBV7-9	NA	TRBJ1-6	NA	TGTGCCAGCAGCTTACCCCATTCACCCCTCCACTTT	CASSLPHSPLHF
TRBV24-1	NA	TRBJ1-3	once	TGTGCCACCAGTGATCCGGGAGACTCTGGAAACACCATATATTTT	CATSDPGDSGNTIYF
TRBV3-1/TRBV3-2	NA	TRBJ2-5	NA	TGTGCCAGCAGCCTGGACACAATAGTTACGGAGACCCAGTACTTC	CASSLDTIVTETQYF
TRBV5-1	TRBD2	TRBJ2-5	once	TGCGCCAGCAGAGCGGGGGGCCTAGAGACCCAGTACTTC	CASRAGGLETQYF
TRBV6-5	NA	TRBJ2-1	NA	TGTGCCAGCAGGAACTACAATGAGCAGTTCTTC	CASRNYNEQFF
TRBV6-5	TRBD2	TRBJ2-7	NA	TGTGCCAGCAGTAGCGGGGGTACCTACGAGCAGTACTTC	CASSSGGTYEQYF
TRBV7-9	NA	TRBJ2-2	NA	TGTGCCAGCTCCCTGGGGGAGGCGGACACCGGGGAGCTGTTTTTT	CASSLGEADTGELFF
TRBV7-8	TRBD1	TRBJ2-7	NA	TGTGCCAGCAGCTTTTTACCTCCTTTTGTTGGACAGGGGGGTTTCCACGAGCAGTACTTC	CASSFLPPFVGQGGFHEQYF
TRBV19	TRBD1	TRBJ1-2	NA	TGTGCCAGTAGTACCGGGACAGCTAACTATGGCTACACCTTC	CASSTGTANYGYTF